Listed below are T cell receptor beta chains from one sample, sequenced in a study of CD8 T cells in Susac syndrome. TCRdb re-analysed the immunoSEQ multiplex PCR reads in MiXCR, keeping a single row per CDR3 protein. Here the sample spans approximately 110,000 distinct CDR3 sequences, 90% to 95% being singletons. Material: CD4+ T cells from PBMCs. The receptors were gathered from a human donor in good health. Each CDR3 is given with its conserved first and last residue. D genes are given only for firm matches. Clone size appears in some rows only: once, few, many, or a class for an expanded clone.

D: NA
size: NA
J: TRBJ2-5
V: TRBV6-4
CDR3: CASRTAGQETQYF
DNA: TGTGCCAGCAGAACTGCGGGCCAAGAGACCCAGTACTTC

D: NA
size: NA
J: TRBJ2-5
V: TRBV5-1
CDR3: CASSSGPAGETQYF
DNA: TGCGCCAGCAGCTCGGGTCCGGCGGGAGAGACCCAGTACTTC

D: TRBD2
size: NA
J: TRBJ2-1
V: TRBV12-3/TRBV12-4
CDR3: CASRREGSYNEQFF
DNA: TGTGCCAGTCGGCGGGAGGGCTCCTACAATGAGCAGTTCTTC

D: TRBD1
size: NA
J: TRBJ1-2
V: TRBV6-1
CDR3: CASHTGTGYGYTF
DNA: TGTGCCAGCCACACTGGGACAGGCTATGGCTACACCTTC

D: NA
size: once
J: TRBJ1-5
V: TRBV6-5
CDR3: CASHTGSQPQHF
DNA: TGTGCCAGCCATACGGGGAGTCAGCCCCAGCATTTT

D: NA
size: NA
J: TRBJ1-4
V: TRBV15
CDR3: CATSPQEPEEKLFF
DNA: TGTGCCACCAGCCCGCAGGAGCCGGAGGAAAAACTGTTTTTT

D: NA
size: NA
J: TRBJ1-1
V: TRBV30
CDR3: CAWRRAGTVDTEAFF
DNA: TGTGCCTGGAGAAGGGCAGGGACGGTCGACACTGAAGCTTTCTTT

D: NA
size: once
J: TRBJ2-1
V: TRBV5-1
CDR3: CASSPRGSGGSSYNEQFF
DNA: TGCGCCAGCAGCCCCCGGGGTAGCGGAGGAAGCTCCTACAATGAGCAGTTCTTC

D: NA
size: NA
J: TRBJ2-5
V: TRBV20-1
CDR3: CSALRPPVQETQYF
DNA: TGCAGTGCTCTGCGCCCTCCGGTCCAAGAGACCCAGTACTTC

D: NA
size: NA
J: TRBJ1-1
V: TRBV5-1
CDR3: CASSSTLDTEAFF
DNA: TGCGCCAGCAGCTCGACCTTGGACACTGAAGCTTTCTTT

D: NA
size: NA
J: TRBJ2-3
V: TRBV19
CDR3: CASSIGRTDTQYF
DNA: TGTGCCAGTAGTATCGGCAGGACCGATACGCAGTATTTT

D: NA
size: once
J: TRBJ1-2
V: TRBV9
CDR3: CASSVRGDVYGYTF
DNA: TGTGCCAGCAGCGTAAGAGGGGATGTATACGGCTACACCTTC

D: NA
size: NA
J: TRBJ2-5
V: TRBV7-2
CDR3: CASGLFSSMGTQYF
DNA: TGTGCCAGCGGACTATTCAGTAGCATGGGGACCCAGTACTTC

D: NA
size: NA
J: TRBJ1-5
V: TRBV2
CDR3: CASSPGGGWNQPQHF
DNA: TGTGCCAGCAGTCCCGGCGGGGGCTGGAATCAGCCCCAGCATTTT

D: TRBD2
size: NA
J: TRBJ2-6
V: TRBV6-5
CDR3: CASSVTRLAGTSGANVLTF
DNA: TGTGCCAGCAGTGTTACTCGACTAGCGGGGACTTCTGGGGCCAACGTCCTGACTTTC

D: NA
size: NA
J: TRBJ1-2
V: TRBV20-1
CDR3: CSARSGAHYGYTF
DNA: TGCAGTGCTAGATCAGGGGCCCACTATGGCTACACCTTC

D: TRBD2
size: once
J: TRBJ2-7
V: TRBV11-2
CDR3: CASSPVREYSREGRSSYEQYF
DNA: TGTGCCAGCAGCCCCGTTCGGGAGTATTCGCGGGAGGGCCGGAGCTCCTACGAGCAGTACTTC

D: NA
size: NA
J: TRBJ2-7
V: TRBV28
CDR3: CASWGSPYEQYF
DNA: TGTGCCAGCTGGGGGTCTCCCTACGAGCAGTACTTC

D: TRBD2
size: NA
J: TRBJ2-5
V: TRBV6-1
CDR3: CASSENSGRAAETQYF
DNA: TGTGCCAGCAGTGAGAATAGCGGGAGGGCCGCGGAGACCCAGTACTTC

D: NA
size: NA
J: TRBJ1-1
V: TRBV20-1
CDR3: CSATWGGGTEAFF
DNA: TGCAGTGCTACCTGGGGGGGCGGAACTGAAGCTTTCTTT

D: TRBD2
size: NA
J: TRBJ2-5
V: TRBV11-2
CDR3: CASSLSFGGGPETQYF
DNA: TGTGCCAGCAGCTTAAGCTTTGGGGGAGGGCCGGAGACCCAGTACTTC

D: NA
size: NA
J: TRBJ1-2
V: TRBV13
CDR3: CASSPFKGGGYTF
DNA: TGTGCCAGCAGCCCTTTCAAGGGGGGCGGCTACACCTTC

D: NA
size: NA
J: TRBJ2-5
V: TRBV12-3/TRBV12-4
CDR3: CASSSGDEETQYF
DNA: TGTGCCAGCAGTTCAGGCGATGAAGAGACCCAGTACTTC

D: NA
size: NA
J: TRBJ2-7
V: TRBV11-2
CDR3: CASSLGPGTTYEQYF
DNA: TGTGCCAGCAGCTTAGGCCCAGGGACCACCTACGAGCAGTACTTC

D: TRBD2
size: once
J: TRBJ2-3
V: TRBV6-2/TRBV6-3
CDR3: CASRTSGMDTQYF
DNA: TGTGCCAGCCGGACTAGCGGGATGGATACGCAGTATTTT

D: NA
size: NA
J: TRBJ1-1
V: TRBV30
CDR3: CAWSVGAVRAAMNTEAFF
DNA: TGTGCCTGGAGTGTAGGCGCCGTTCGGGCAGCCATGAACACTGAAGCTTTCTTT

D: NA
size: NA
J: TRBJ2-7
V: TRBV28
CDR3: CASSRAAGNYEQYF
DNA: TGTGCCAGCAGCCGAGCCGCGGGGAACTACGAGCAGTACTTC

D: TRBD1
size: NA
J: TRBJ1-2
V: TRBV6-2/TRBV6-3
CDR3: CASSYRDRGSYGYTF
DNA: TGTGCCAGCAGTTACCGGGACAGGGGTTCCTATGGCTACACCTTC

D: NA
size: NA
J: TRBJ1-4
V: TRBV20-1
CDR3: CSAKAAAATNEKLFF
DNA: TGCAGTGCTAAGGCGGCGGCCGCAACTAATGAAAAACTGTTTTTT

D: NA
size: NA
J: TRBJ1-3
V: TRBV15
CDR3: CATSGDKLGNTIYF
DNA: TGTGCCACCAGCGGGGACAAACTTGGAAACACCATATATTTT

D: NA
size: NA
J: TRBJ2-5
V: TRBV6-1
CDR3: CASSERGKVETQYF
DNA: TGTGCCAGCAGTGAGAGAGGGAAGGTAGAGACCCAGTACTTC

D: TRBD2
size: NA
J: TRBJ2-7
V: TRBV7-2
CDR3: CASSLQSGRVYEQYF
DNA: TGTGCCAGCAGCTTACAAAGCGGGAGGGTCTACGAGCAGTACTTC

D: NA
size: once
J: TRBJ1-1
V: TRBV7-9
CDR3: CASSTSGYTEAFF
DNA: TGTGCCAGCAGCACCAGTGGATACACTGAAGCTTTCTTT

D: TRBD2
size: NA
J: TRBJ2-2
V: TRBV7-2
CDR3: CASSLRLAGGYTGELFF
DNA: TGTGCCAGCAGCTTAAGGCTAGCGGGAGGGTATACCGGGGAGCTGTTTTTT

D: NA
size: once
J: TRBJ2-2
V: TRBV20-1
CDR3: CSAPGVYGELFF
DNA: TGCAGTGCTCCCGGGGTTTACGGGGAGCTGTTTTTT

D: NA
size: NA
J: TRBJ1-1
V: TRBV25-1
CDR3: CASSDSRVGSTEAFF
DNA: TGTGCCAGCAGTGATTCGAGGGTGGGGAGCACTGAAGCTTTCTTT

D: NA
size: NA
J: TRBJ2-7
V: TRBV29-1
CDR3: CSVGGLGAYEQYF
DNA: TGCAGCGTTGGAGGCCTGGGGGCCTACGAGCAGTACTTC

D: NA
size: NA
J: TRBJ2-5
V: TRBV19
CDR3: CASSPRTAWGKETQYF
DNA: TGTGCCAGTAGTCCCCGGACTGCTTGGGGAAAAGAGACCCAGTACTTC

D: TRBD1
size: NA
J: TRBJ2-3
V: TRBV4-1
CDR3: CASSQEGTGPTDTQYF
DNA: TGCGCCAGCAGCCAAGAAGGGACAGGCCCCACAGATACGCAGTATTTT

D: NA
size: NA
J: TRBJ2-7
V: TRBV29-1
CDR3: CSVGGGPGSYEQYF
DNA: TGCAGCGTTGGGGGGGGGCCCGGTTCCTACGAGCAGTACTTC

D: TRBD1
size: NA
J: TRBJ2-1
V: TRBV3-1
CDR3: CASSLRDRRYNEQFF
DNA: TGTGCCAGCAGCCTCCGGGACAGGCGCTACAATGAGCAGTTCTTC

D: NA
size: NA
J: TRBJ2-7
V: TRBV7-6
CDR3: CASSPSGGQQYF
DNA: TGTGCCAGCAGCCCCTCGGGGGGCCAGCAGTACTTC

D: TRBD2
size: NA
J: TRBJ2-3
V: TRBV11-1
CDR3: CASSLRGTSGIPTPTDTQYF
DNA: TGTGCCAGCAGCTTACGGGGGACTAGCGGGATCCCTACACCCACAGATACGCAGTATTTT

D: NA
size: once
J: TRBJ1-5
V: TRBV3-1
CDR3: CASSQARRGDNQPQHF
DNA: TGTGCCAGCAGCCAAGCACGCCGGGGCGACAATCAGCCCCAGCATTTT

D: NA
size: NA
J: TRBJ2-2
V: TRBV5-1
CDR3: CASSLRAGNTGELFF
DNA: TGCGCCAGCAGCTTGCGGGCGGGGAACACCGGGGAGCTGTTTTTT

D: TRBD2
size: NA
J: TRBJ2-3
V: TRBV2
CDR3: CASSVGGSGRRADTQYF
DNA: TGTGCCAGCTCTGTGGGGGGTAGCGGGAGAAGAGCAGATACGCAGTATTTT

D: NA
size: NA
J: TRBJ2-7
V: TRBV18
CDR3: CASSLTGTAYEQYF
DNA: TGTGCCAGCTCACTTACCGGGACCGCCTACGAGCAGTACTTC

D: TRBD1
size: NA
J: TRBJ2-3
V: TRBV20-1
CDR3: CSAHGQGTDTQYF
DNA: TGCAGTGCCCACGGACAGGGGACAGATACGCAGTATTTT

D: NA
size: NA
J: TRBJ1-1
V: TRBV21-1
CDR3: CASSKETGANEAFF
DNA: TGTGCCAGCAGCAAAGAGACAGGGGCTAATGAAGCTTTCTTT

D: TRBD1
size: NA
J: TRBJ1-1
V: TRBV9
CDR3: CASSSGQGAKNTEAFF
DNA: TGTGCCAGCAGCTCCGGACAGGGGGCAAAAAACACTGAAGCTTTCTTT

D: TRBD1
size: NA
J: TRBJ1-6
V: TRBV15
CDR3: CATSRDPGTGGDSPLHF
DNA: TGTGCCACCAGCAGAGACCCCGGGACAGGCGGAGATTCACCCCTCCACTTT

D: NA
size: once
J: TRBJ1-5
V: TRBV3-1
CDR3: CASSQDINQPQHF
DNA: TGTGCCAGCAGCCAAGATATAAATCAGCCCCAGCATTTT